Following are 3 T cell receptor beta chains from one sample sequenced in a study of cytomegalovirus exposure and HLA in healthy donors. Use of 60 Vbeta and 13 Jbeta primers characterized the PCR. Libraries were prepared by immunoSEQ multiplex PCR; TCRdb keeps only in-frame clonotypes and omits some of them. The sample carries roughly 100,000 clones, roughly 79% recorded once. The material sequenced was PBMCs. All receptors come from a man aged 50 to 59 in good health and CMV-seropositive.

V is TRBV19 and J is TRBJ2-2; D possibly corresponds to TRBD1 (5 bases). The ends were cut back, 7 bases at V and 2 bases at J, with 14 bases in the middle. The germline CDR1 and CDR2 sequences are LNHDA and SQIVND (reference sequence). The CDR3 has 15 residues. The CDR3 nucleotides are TGTGCCAGTAATGTTTTTGGGGCTAACACCGGGGAGCTGTTTTTT. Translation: CASNVFGANTGELFF.

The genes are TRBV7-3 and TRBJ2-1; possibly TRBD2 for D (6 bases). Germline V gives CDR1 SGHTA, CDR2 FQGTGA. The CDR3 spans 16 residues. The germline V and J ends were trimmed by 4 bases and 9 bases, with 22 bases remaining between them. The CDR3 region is CASSSPGGGEVGEQFF. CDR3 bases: TGTGCCAGCAGCTCCCCCGGTGGCGGGGAGGTTGGTGAGCAGTTCTTC.

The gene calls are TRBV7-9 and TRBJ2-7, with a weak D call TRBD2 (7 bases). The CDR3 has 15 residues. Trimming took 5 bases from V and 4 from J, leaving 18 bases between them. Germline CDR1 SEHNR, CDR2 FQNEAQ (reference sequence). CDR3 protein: CASSKGGGGSYEQYF. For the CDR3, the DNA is TGTGCCAGCAGCAAGGGGGGGGGCGGGAGTTACGAGCAGTACTTC.